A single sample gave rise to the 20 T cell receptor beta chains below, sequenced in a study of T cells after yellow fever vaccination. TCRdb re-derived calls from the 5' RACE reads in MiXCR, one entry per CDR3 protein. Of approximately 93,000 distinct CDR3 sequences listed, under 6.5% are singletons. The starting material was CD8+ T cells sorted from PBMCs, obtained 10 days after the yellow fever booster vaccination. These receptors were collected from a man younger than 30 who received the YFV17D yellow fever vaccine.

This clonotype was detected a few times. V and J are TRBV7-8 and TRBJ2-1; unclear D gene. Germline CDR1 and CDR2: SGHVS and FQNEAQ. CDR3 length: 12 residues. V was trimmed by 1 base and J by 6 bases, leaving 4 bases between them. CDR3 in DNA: TGTGCCAGCAGCTTAGACGGCAATGAGCAGTTCTTC. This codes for CASSLDGNEQFF.

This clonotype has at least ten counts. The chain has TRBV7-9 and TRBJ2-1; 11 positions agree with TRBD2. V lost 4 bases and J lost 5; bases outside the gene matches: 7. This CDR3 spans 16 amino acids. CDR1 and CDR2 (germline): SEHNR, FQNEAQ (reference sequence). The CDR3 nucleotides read TGTGCCAGCAGCTCGCAACCGGGACTAGCGGACAATGAGCAGTTCTTC. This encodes CASSSQPGLADNEQFF.

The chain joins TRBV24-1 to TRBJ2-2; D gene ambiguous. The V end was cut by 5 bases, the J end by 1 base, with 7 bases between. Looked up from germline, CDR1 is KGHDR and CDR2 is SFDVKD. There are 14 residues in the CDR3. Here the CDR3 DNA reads TGTGCCACCAGTGGTCAGGTGAACACCGGGGAGCTGTTTTTT. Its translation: CATSGQVNTGELFF.

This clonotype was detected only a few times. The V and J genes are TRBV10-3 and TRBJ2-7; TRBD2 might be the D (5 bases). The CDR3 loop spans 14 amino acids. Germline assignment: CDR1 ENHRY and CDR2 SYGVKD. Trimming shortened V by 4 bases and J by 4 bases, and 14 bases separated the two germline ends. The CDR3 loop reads CAISAGKTVYEQYF. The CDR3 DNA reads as TGTGCCATCAGTGCGGGGAAAACTGTATACGAGCAGTACTTC.

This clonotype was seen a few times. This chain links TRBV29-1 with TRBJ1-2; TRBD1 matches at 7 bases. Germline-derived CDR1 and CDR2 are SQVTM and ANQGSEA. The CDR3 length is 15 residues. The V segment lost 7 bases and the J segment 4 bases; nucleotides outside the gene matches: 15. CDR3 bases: TGCAGCGCCAGATCGGGGGACAGCAACCTCTATGGCTACACCTTC. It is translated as CSARSGDSNLYGYTF.

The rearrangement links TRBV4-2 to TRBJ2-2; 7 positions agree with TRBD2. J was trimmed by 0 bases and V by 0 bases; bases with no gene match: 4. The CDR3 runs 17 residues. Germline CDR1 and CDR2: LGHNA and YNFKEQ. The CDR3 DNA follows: TGTGCCAGCAGCCAAGATTTTGGACTAGCGAACACCGGGGAGCTGTTTTTT. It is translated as CASSQDFGLANTGELFF.

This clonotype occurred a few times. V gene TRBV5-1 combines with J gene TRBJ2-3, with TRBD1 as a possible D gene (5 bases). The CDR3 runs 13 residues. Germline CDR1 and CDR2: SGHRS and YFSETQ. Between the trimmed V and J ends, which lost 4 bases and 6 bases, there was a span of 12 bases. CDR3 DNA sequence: TGCGCCAGCAGCATCAGGGTTCACGATACGCAGTATTTT. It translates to CASSIRVHDTQYF.

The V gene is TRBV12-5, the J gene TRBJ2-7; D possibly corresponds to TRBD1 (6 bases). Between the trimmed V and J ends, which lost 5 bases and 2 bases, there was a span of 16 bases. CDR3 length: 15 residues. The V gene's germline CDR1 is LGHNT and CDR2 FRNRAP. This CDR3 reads CASGPSDRTPYEQYV. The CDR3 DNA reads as TGTGCTAGTGGTCCCTCCGACAGGACGCCCTACGAGCAGTACGTC.

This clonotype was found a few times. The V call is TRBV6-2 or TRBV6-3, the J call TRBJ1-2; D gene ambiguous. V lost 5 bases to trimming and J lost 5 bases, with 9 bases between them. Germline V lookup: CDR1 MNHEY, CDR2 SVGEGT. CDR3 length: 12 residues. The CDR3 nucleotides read TGTGCCAGCAGTGAGTCCGATTATGGCTACACCTTC. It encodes CASSESDYGYTF.

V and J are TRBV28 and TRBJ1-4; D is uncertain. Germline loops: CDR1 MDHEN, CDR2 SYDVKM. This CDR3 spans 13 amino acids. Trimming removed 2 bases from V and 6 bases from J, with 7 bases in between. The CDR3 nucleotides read TGTGCCAGCAGTTTAACGGGGTATGAAAAACTGTTTTTT. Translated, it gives CASSLTGYEKLFF.

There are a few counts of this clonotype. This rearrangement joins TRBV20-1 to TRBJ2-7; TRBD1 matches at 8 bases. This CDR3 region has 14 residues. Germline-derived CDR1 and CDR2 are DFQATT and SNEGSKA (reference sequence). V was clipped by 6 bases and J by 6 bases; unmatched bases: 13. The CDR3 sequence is CSALAGQGSVEQYF. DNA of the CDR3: TGCAGTGCCCTTGCAGGACAGGGTTCCGTCGAGCAGTACTTC.

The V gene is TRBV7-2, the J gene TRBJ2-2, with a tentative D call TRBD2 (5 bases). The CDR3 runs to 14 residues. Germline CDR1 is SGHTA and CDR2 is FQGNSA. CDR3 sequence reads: CATERFANTGELFF. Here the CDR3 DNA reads TGTGCAACAGAGCGGTTCGCGAACACCGGGGAGCTGTTTTTT. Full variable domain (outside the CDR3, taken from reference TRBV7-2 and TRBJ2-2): GAGVSQSPSNKVTEKGKDVELRCDPISGHTALYWYRQSLGQGLEFLIYFQGNSAPDKSGLPSDRFSAERTGGSVSTLTIQRTQQEDSAVYLCATERFANTGELFFGEGSRLTVL.

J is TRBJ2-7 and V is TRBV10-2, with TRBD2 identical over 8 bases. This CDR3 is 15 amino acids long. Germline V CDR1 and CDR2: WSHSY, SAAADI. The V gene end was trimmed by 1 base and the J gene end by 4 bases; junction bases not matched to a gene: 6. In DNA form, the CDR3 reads TGCGCCAGCAGTGAGTACGGGGGGGAATTTTACGAGCAGTACTTC. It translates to CASSEYGGEFYEQYF.

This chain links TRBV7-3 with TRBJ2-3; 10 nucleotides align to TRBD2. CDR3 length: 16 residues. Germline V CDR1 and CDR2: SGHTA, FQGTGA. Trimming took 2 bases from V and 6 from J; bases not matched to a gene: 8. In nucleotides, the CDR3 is TGTGCCAGCAGCTTAGGAGCGGGGGGGCCGGGGGATACGCAGTATTTT. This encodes CASSLGAGGPGDTQYF.

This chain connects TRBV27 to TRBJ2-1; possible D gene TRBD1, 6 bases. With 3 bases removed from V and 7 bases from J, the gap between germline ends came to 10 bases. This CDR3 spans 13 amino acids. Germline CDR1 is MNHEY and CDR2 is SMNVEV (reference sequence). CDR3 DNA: TGTGCCAGCAGTTTGGGGGCTGGGAATGAGCAGTTCTTC. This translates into CASSLGAGNEQFF.

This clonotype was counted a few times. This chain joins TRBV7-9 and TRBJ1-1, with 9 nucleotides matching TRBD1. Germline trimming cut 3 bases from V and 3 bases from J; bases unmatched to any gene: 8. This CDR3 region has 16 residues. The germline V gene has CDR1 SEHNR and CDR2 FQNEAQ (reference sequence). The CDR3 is CASSLITGGVYTEAFF. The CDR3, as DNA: TGTGCCAGCAGCTTGATAACAGGGGGCGTTTACACTGAAGCTTTCTTT.

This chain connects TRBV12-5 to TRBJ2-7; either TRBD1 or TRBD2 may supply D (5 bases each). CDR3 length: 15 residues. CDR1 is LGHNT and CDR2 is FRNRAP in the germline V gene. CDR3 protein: CATGPETRLSYEQYF. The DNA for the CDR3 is TGTGCAACGGGACCGGAAACTAGATTGAGTTACGAGCAGTACTTC.

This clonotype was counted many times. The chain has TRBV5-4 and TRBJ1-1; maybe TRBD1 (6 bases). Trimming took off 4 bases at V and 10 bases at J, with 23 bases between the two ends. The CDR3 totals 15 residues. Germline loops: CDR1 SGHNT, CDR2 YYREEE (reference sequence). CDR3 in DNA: TGTGCCAGCAGCGCGGGACAACAACCCCTCCCAAGAGCTTTCTTT. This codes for CASSAGQQPLPRAFF.

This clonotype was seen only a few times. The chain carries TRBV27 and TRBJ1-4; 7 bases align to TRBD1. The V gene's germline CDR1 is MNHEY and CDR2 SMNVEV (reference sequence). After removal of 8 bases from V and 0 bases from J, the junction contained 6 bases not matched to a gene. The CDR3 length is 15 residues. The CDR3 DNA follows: TGTGCCAGCGGGGACAGTTTAGCAACTAATGAAAAACTGTTTTTT. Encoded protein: CASGDSLATNEKLFF.

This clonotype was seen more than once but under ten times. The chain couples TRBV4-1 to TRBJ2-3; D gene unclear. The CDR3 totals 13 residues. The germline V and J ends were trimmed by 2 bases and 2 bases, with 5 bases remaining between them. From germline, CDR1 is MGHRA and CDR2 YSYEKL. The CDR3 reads CASSQKLTDTQYF. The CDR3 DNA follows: TGCGCCAGCAGCCAAAAACTCACAGATACGCAGTATTTT.